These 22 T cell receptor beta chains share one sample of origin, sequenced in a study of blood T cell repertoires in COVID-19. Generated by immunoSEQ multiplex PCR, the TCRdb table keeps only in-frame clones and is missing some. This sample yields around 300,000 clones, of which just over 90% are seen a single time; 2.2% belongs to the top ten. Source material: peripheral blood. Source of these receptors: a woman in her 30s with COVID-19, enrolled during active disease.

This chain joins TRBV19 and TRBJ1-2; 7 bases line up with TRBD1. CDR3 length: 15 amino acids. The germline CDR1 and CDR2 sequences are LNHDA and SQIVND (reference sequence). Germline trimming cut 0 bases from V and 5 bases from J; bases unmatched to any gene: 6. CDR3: CASSIERGQMYGYTF. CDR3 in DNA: TGTGCCAGTAGTATAGAGAGGGGACAGATGTATGGCTACACCTTC.

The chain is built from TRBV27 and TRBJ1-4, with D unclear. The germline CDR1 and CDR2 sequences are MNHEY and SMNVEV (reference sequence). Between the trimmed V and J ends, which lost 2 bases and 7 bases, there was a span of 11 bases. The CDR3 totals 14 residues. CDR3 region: CASSLGGLSEKLFF. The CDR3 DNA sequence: TGTGCCAGCAGTTTAGGAGGGCTAAGTGAAAAACTGTTTTTT.

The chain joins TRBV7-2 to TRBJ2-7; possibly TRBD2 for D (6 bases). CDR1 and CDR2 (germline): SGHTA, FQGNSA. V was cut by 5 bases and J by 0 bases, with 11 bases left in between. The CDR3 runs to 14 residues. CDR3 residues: CASSPRRDSYEQYF. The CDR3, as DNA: TGTGCCAGCAGCCCTAGGCGGGACTCCTACGAGCAGTACTTC.

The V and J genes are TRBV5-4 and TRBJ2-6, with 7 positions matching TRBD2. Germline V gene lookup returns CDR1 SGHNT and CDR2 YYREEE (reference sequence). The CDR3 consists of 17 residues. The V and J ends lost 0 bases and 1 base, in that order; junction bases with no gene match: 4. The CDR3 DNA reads TGTGCCAGCAGCTTGGCCCGGGGGGAATCTGGGGCCAACGTCCTGACTTTC. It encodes CASSLARGESGANVLTF.

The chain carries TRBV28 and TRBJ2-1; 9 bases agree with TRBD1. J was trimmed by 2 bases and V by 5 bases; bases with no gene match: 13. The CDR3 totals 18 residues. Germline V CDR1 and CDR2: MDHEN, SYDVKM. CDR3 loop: CASSHDRGTPLPYNEQFF. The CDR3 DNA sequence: TGTGCCAGCAGTCACGACAGGGGGACCCCTTTGCCCTACAATGAGCAGTTCTTC.

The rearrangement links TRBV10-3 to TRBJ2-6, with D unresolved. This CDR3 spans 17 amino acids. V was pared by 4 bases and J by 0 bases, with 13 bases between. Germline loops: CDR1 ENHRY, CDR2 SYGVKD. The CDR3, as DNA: TGTGCCATCAGTGTTGTCGCCAGGAACTCTGGGGCCAACGTCCTGACTTTC. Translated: CAISVVARNSGANVLTF.

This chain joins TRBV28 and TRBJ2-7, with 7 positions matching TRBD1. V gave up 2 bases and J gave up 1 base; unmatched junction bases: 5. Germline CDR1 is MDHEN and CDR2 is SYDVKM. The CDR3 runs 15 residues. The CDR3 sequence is CASSLSSTGSYEQYF. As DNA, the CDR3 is TGTGCCAGCAGTTTAAGCTCGACAGGGTCCTACGAGCAGTACTTC.

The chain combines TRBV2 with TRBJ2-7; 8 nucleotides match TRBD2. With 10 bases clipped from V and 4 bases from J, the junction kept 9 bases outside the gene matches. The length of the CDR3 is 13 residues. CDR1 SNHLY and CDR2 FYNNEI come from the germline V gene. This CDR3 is CATDSGTSYEQYF. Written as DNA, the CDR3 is TGTGCCACCGATAGCGGGACGAGTTACGAGCAGTACTTC.

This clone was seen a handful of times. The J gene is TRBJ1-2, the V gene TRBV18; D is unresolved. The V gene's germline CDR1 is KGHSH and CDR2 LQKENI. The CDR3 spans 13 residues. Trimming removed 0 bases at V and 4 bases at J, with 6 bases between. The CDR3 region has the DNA TGTGCCAGCTCACCACCGTATGTCTATGGCTACACCTTC. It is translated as CASSPPYVYGYTF. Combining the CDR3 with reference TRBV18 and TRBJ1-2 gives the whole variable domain NAGVMQNPRHLVRRRGQEARLRCSPMKGHSHVYWYRQLPEEGLKFMVYLQKENIIDESGMPKERFSAEFPKEGPSILRIQQVVRGDSAAYFCASSPPYVYGYTFGSGTRLTVV.

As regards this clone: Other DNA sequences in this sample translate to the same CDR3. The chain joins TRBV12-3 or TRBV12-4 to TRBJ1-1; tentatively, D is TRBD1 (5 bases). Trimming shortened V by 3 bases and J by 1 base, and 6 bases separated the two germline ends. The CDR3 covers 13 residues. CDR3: CASSFGQNTEAFF. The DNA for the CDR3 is TGTGCCAGCAGTTTCGGACAGAACACTGAAGCTTTCTTT.

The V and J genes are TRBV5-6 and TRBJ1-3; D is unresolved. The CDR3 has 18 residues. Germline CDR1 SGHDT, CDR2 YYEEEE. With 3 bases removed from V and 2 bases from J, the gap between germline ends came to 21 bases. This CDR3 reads CASSSPRRKGGPGNTIYF. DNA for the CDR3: TGTGCCAGCAGCTCCCCGAGGCGAAAGGGAGGACCTGGAAACACCATATATTTT.

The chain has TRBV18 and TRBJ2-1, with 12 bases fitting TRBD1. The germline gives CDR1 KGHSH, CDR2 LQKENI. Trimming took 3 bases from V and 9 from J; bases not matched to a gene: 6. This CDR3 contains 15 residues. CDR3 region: CASSPGQGAGGEQFF. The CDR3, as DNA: TGTGCCAGCTCACCGGGACAGGGGGCGGGCGGTGAGCAGTTCTTC.

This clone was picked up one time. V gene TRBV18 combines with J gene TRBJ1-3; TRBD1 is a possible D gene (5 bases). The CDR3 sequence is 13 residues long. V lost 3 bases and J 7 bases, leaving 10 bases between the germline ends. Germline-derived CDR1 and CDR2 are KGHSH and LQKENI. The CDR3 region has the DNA TGTGCCAGCTCACCTTGGGGGGAGAACACCATATATTTT. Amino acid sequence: CASSPWGENTIYF.

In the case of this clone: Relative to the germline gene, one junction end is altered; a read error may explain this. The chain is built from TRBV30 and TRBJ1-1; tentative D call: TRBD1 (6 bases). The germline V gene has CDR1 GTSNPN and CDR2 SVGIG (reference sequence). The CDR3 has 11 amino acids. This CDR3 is CAWSTRTEIDF. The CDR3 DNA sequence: TGTGCCTGGAGTACAAGGACAGAGATAGACTTT.

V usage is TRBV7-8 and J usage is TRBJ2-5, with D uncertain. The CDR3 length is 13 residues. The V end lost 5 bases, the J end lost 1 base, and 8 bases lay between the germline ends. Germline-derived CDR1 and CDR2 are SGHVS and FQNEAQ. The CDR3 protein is CASSPLGQETQYF. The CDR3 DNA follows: TGTGCCAGCAGCCCGCTCGGCCAAGAGACCCAGTACTTC.

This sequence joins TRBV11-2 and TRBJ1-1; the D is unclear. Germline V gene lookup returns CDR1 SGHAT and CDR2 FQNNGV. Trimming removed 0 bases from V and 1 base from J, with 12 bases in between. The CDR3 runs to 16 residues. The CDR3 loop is CASSLESAVWNTEAFF. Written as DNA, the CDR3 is TGTGCCAGCAGCTTAGAGTCGGCGGTATGGAACACTGAAGCTTTCTTT.

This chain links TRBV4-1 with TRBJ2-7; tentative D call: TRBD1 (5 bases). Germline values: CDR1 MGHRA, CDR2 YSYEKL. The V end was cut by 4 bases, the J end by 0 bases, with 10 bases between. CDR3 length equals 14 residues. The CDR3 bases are TGCGCCAGCAGCCTCTCGACAGCCTCCTACGAGCAGTACTTC. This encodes CASSLSTASYEQYF.

CDR3 DNA sequence: TGTGCCAGCAGTGTCTCGGGACAATTCGAGGCCCAGTACTTC. It codes for CASSVSGQFEAQYF. The chain couples TRBV27 to TRBJ2-5, with a tentative D call TRBD1 (6 bases). Trimming took off 5 bases at V and 9 bases at J, with 19 bases between the two ends. CDR3 size: 14 residues. Per germline, CDR1 MNHEY and CDR2 SMNVEV (reference sequence).

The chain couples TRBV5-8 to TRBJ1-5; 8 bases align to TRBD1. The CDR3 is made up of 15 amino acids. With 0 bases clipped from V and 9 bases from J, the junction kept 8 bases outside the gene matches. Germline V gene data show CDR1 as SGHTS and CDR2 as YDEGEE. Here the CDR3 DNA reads TGTGCCAGCAGCTTGGCCGGACAGGGCGTTTGGCCCCAGCATTTT. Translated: CASSLAGQGVWPQHF. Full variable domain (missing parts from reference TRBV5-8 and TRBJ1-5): EAGVTQSPTHLIKTRGQQATLRCSPISGHTSVYWYQQALGLGLQFLLWYDEGEERNRGNFPPRFSGRQFPNYSSELNVNALELEDSALYLCASSLAGQGVWPQHFGDGTRLSIL.

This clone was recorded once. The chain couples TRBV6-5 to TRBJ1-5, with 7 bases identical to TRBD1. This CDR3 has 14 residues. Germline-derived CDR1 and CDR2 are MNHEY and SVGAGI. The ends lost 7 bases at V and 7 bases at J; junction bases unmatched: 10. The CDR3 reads CASIPQGGRQPQHF. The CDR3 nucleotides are TGTGCCAGCATTCCTCAGGGGGGAAGGCAGCCCCAGCATTTT.

In nucleotides, the CDR3 is TGTGCCAGTAAACCGGGACAGGGGAGCGTCGGCACTGAAGCTTTCTTT. Translating gives CASKPGQGSVGTEAFF. The chain joins TRBV19 to TRBJ1-1; 10 bases are a match to TRBD1. CDR1 and CDR2 (germline): LNHDA, SQIVND (reference sequence). The CDR3 length is 16 residues. V shed 7 bases and J 4 bases; nucleotides not matched to a gene: 12.

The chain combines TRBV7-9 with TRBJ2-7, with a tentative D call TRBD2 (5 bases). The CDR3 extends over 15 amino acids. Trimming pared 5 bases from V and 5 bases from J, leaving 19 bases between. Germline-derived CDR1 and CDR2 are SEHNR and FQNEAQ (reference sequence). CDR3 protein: CASSVSVAGADEQYF. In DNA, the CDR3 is TGTGCCAGCAGCGTTAGCGTGGCAGGTGCGGACGAGCAGTACTTC.